This record covers a single T cell receptor (beta chain). Its antigen is unknown. The data belong to a study of T cells after posttransplantation cyclophosphamide. A marrow graft followed busulfan-fludarabine conditioning, with cyclophosphamide on days +3 and +4. Study-level points and caveats: TRB clonality was highly associated with recipient CMV seropositivity and reactivation.

Trimming cost V 0 bases and J 0 bases; bases outside gene matches: 1. The CDR3 is made up of 16 amino acids. CDR1 SGHNT and CDR2 YYREEE come from the germline V gene (reference sequence). Profiled with immunoSEQ multiplex PCR; TCRdb holds only in-frame clones, not every one. Of some 9,000 clones listed, approximately 81% are singletons. The TCR comes from a female patient between 40 and 55 years old who received an allogeneic stem cell transplant from an unrelated donor, was CMV-positive, and had no GVHD. Some T cells may have originated in the graft donor. This specimen consisted of PBMCs, obtained after allogeneic stem cell transplant with posttransplant cyclophosphamide. This chain links TRBV5-4 with TRBJ2-2, with 8 nucleotides matching TRBD1. CDR3 sequence: CASSLVGQANTGELFF. The CDR3, as DNA: TGTGCCAGCAGCTTGGTGGGACAGGCGAACACCGGGGAGCTGTTTTTT.